The next 29 T cell receptor beta chains were all read from a single sample in a study of CD8+CD57+ T cells in acquired aplastic anemia. Genomic DNA constituted the template upon which TCR beta VDJ and CDR3 profiling was performed. TCRdb used MiXCR to reprocess the reads, holding one entry per CDR3 protein. The sample lists hundreds of thousands of distinct CDR3 sequences, 60% to 80% occurring once. Sequencing was carried out using sorted CD4+, CD8+, or CD8+CD57+ T cells (not recorded which) from PBMCs. The receptors originated from a human donor in good health, serving as a control.

At least ten counts were recorded for this clonotype. The chain is built from TRBV7-9 and TRBJ2-7, with 7 bases fitting TRBD1. The germline gives CDR1 SEHNR, CDR2 FQNEAQ (reference sequence). The ends lost 7 bases at V and 0 bases at J; junction bases unmatched: 6. The CDR3 runs 14 residues. In nucleotides, the CDR3 is TGTGCCAGCACCCGGGCAGGGGGCTCCTACGAGCAGTACTTC. Translated: CASTRAGGSYEQYF.

As for this clonotype: Without the conserved terminal phenylalanine or tryptophan, this CDR3 likely stems from a read error. The DNA is omitted, as the CDR3 cannot be located on it reliably, and the CDR3 follows TCRdb's listing. The chain employs TRBV29-1 and TRBJ1-4. Per germline, CDR1 SQVTM and CDR2 ANQGSEA. The CDR3 length equals 14 residues, ends included. The CDR3 region is CSVEELRREEKLVQ.

The genes are TRBV4-3 and TRBJ1-2, with D perhaps TRBD1 (5 bases). The germline gives CDR1 LGHNA, CDR2 YSLEER. The germline V and J ends were trimmed by 0 bases and 7 bases, with 9 bases remaining between them. This CDR3 comprises 13 residues. The CDR3 spells CASSQDGDVGYTF. In DNA, the CDR3 is TGCGCCAGCAGCCAAGATGGGGACGTTGGCTACACCTTC.

For this clonotype: Lacking the conserved final phenylalanine or tryptophan, this CDR3 likely reflects a read error. No DNA is shown, since the ends of the CDR3 on it are uncertain; the CDR3 is the one TCRdb lists. The CDR3 sequence: CASSRDRVKHYY. The chain couples TRBV7-2 to TRBJ2-7; no check of the table's D call, TRBD1, against the DNA was made. Looked up from germline, CDR1 is SGHTA and CDR2 is FQGNSA. From its first to its last residue, the CDR3 has 12 amino acids.

Points on this clonotype: An end of the junction does not agree with germline; a read error may underlie this. The rearrangement uses TRBV7-7 and TRBJ1-6; no clear D gene. CDR3 length equals 15 residues. Germline loops: CDR1 SSHAT, CDR2 FNYEAQ (reference sequence). The DNA for the CDR3 is TGTGCCACCAGCAGAGATGTGACCGGCGGTTCTGCCCTGCACTTT. It translates to CATSRDVTGGSALHF.

This clonotype was recorded many times. The rearrangement joins TRBV7-8 to TRBJ1-1; D is ambiguous. This CDR3 contains 13 residues. The ends were cut back, 6 bases at V and 2 bases at J, with 10 bases in the middle. The germline V gene has CDR1 SGHVS and CDR2 FQNEAQ. CDR3 in amino acids: CASRQNSNTEAFF. In DNA form, the CDR3 reads TGTGCCAGCAGGCAAAACTCCAACACTGAAGCTTTCTTT.

This clonotype was found many times. V and J are TRBV20-1 and TRBJ2-5; D is undetermined. Trimming cost V 4 bases and J 2 bases, with 14 bases left between them. Looked up from germline, CDR1 is DFQATT and CDR2 is SNEGSKA (reference sequence). The CDR3 totals 14 residues. In DNA form, the CDR3 reads TGCAGTGCTATTTACATCCACCCTCAAGAGACCCAGTACTTC. Amino acid sequence: CSAIYIHPQETQYF.

The genes are TRBV7-2 and TRBJ2-5; D perhaps matches TRBD2 (5 bases). V lost 5 bases to trimming and J lost 9 bases, with 19 bases between them. This CDR3 spans 14 amino acids. In germline, CDR1 is SGHTA, CDR2 FQGNSA. Here the CDR3 reads CASSPRRLGQPQYF. CDR3 in DNA: TGTGCCAGCAGCCCCCGGAGGCTTGGGCAGCCCCAGTACTTC.

This chain uses TRBV7-2 with TRBJ2-7, with 10 positions matching TRBD1. The germline V gene has CDR1 SGHTA and CDR2 FQGNSA. CDR3 length equals 15 residues. The ends lost 5 bases at V and 4 bases at J; junction bases unmatched: 8. Here the CDR3 reads CASSHGTGVGYEQYF. CDR3 sequence (DNA): TGTGCCAGCAGCCACGGGACAGGGGTAGGATACGAGCAGTACTTC.

This clonotype was detected once. This sequence joins TRBV7-2 and TRBJ2-7; D call uncertain. This CDR3 comprises 15 residues. Trimming removed 5 bases from V and 13 bases from J, with 27 bases in between. Germline V gene data show CDR1 as SGHTA and CDR2 as FQGNSA. Here the CDR3 DNA reads TGTGCCAGCAGCAAGACGGATTACCAAGAGACCCAGTACTACTTC. Encoded protein: CASSKTDYQETQYYF.

The V call is TRBV7-9, the J call TRBJ1-2, with D maybe TRBD1 (5 bases). Trimming shortened V by 3 bases and J by 12 bases, and 23 bases separated the two germline ends. Germline V gives CDR1 SEHNR, CDR2 FQNEAQ (reference sequence). This CDR3 contains 15 residues. In nucleotides, the CDR3 is TGTGCCAGCAGCTTTACCTCCCAAGGCGCTGGGGCCAACACCTTC. Its translation: CASSFTSQGAGANTF.

The genes are TRBV7-3 and TRBJ2-2; D uncertain. The V gene lost 5 bases and the J gene lost 8 bases, with 18 bases spanning the gap. This CDR3 has 15 residues. Germline CDR1 reads SGHTA; CDR2 reads FQGTGA. The chain's CDR3 is CASSLSLPAEGELFF. The DNA for the CDR3 is TGTGCCAGCAGCCTGTCCTTACCGGCCGAAGGGGAGCTGTTTTTT.

This chain's CDR3 is CATALRGGTDTQYF. As DNA, the CDR3 is TGTGCCACCGCCTTACGTGGGGGCACAGATACGCAGTATTTT. J is TRBJ2-3 and V is TRBV15; D not resolved. CDR1 LNHNV and CDR2 YYDKDF come from the germline V gene (reference sequence). The CDR3 runs to 14 residues. Trimming removed 8 bases from V and 1 base from J, with 13 bases in between.

Notes on this clonotype: Likely a read error: the CDR3 ends without its conserved phenylalanine or tryptophan. V and J are TRBV5-6 and TRBJ2-5, with D possibly matching TRBD1 (8 bases). Germline values: CDR1 SGHDT, CDR2 YYEEEE. The CDR3 runs to 16 residues. V lost 4 bases and J lost 5, with 21 bases in between. The CDR3 loop reads CASSNLQGGAGETQYL. The CDR3 DNA reads TGTGCCAGCAGCAACCTACAGGGGGGGGCCGGGGAGACCCAGTACCTC.

A single count supports this clonotype. This rearrangement joins TRBV6-1 to TRBJ1-3, with 7 bases aligning to TRBD1. The CDR3 sequence is 15 residues long. CDR1 is MNHNS and CDR2 is SASEGT in the germline V gene. The V segment lost 9 bases and the J segment 8 bases; nucleotides outside the gene matches: 16. The DNA for the CDR3 is TGTGCCAGTAACAGGGGAGCGGGTTGGGGCTACACCATATATTTT. Translating it yields CASNRGAGWGYTIYF.

This chain links TRBV9 with TRBJ2-7; 9 bases match TRBD2. Germline values: CDR1 SGDLS, CDR2 YYNGEE. This CDR3 has 15 amino acids. V was clipped by 6 bases and J by 2 bases; unmatched bases: 9. The CDR3 coding sequence is TGTGCCAGCACCCGAAGCGGGGGGAACGCCTACGAGCAGTACTTC. It specifies CASTRSGGNAYEQYF.

This chain uses TRBV29-1 with TRBJ1-1; D possibly corresponds to TRBD1 (5 bases). The V gene lost 4 bases and the J gene lost 0 bases, with 9 bases spanning the gap. The CDR3 totals 13 residues. In germline, CDR1 is SQVTM, CDR2 ANQGSEA. The CDR3 reads CSVGGGMNTEAFF. The CDR3 coding sequence is TGCAGCGTTGGGGGGGGGATGAACACTGAAGCTTTCTTT.

This chain connects TRBV12-3 or TRBV12-4 to TRBJ2-7; tentatively, D is TRBD1 or TRBD2 (5 bases each). V was shortened by 4 bases and J by 3 bases, with 10 bases between the two germline ends. This CDR3 region has 13 residues. The CDR3 DNA reads TGTGCCAGCAGTTATGGGACCTACTACGAGCAGTACTTC. This codes for CASSYGTYYEQYF.

The chain combines TRBV5-1 with TRBJ2-3; the D gene is possibly TRBD1 (5 bases). V gave up 6 bases and J gave up 6 bases, with 17 bases separating them. Per germline, CDR1 SGHRS and CDR2 YFSETQ. The CDR3 is 14 amino acids. The chain's CDR3 is CASNLGQTADTQYF. In DNA form, the CDR3 reads TGCGCCAGCAATTTGGGTCAGACAGCCGATACGCAGTATTTT.

Note on this clonotype: The CDR3 end shows no conserved phenylalanine or tryptophan, and so a read error is likely. The DNA is omitted, as the CDR3 cannot be located on it reliably, and the CDR3 follows TCRdb's listing. This rearrangement joins TRBV25-1 to TRBJ2-5. The CDR3 extends over 13 residues, inclusive of both ends. CDR1 is MGHDK, CDR2 SYGVNS, per germline. CDR3 protein: CASSDAAKETQGY.

This chain connects TRBV5-1 to TRBJ1-3; possibly TRBD1 for D (5 bases). Per the germline V gene, CDR1 is SGHRS and CDR2 is YFSETQ. The CDR3 sequence is 15 residues long. Between the trimmed V and J ends, which lost 4 bases and 2 bases, there was a span of 13 bases. DNA of the CDR3: TGCGCCAGCAGCACGGGACGAAGTGCTGGAAACACCATATATTTT. It is translated as CASSTGRSAGNTIYF.

This clonotype was found many times. The CDR3 DNA reads TGTGCCAGCAGCGTAGATACGTCAGTTTATGGCTACACCTTC. This translates into CASSVDTSVYGYTF. The chain combines TRBV9 with TRBJ1-2, with unresolved D. Germline V gene lookup returns CDR1 SGDLS and CDR2 YYNGEE. Trimming removed 0 bases from V and 5 bases from J, with 11 bases in between. This CDR3 spans 14 amino acids.

The chain couples TRBV5-1 to TRBJ1-2; TRBD1 is a possible D gene (5 bases). This CDR3 has 17 residues. Germline V gene lookup returns CDR1 SGHRS and CDR2 YFSETQ. Trimming left V 1 base short and J 2 bases short, with 18 bases between. The CDR3: CASSLFGTEERNYGYTF. Written as DNA, the CDR3 is TGCGCCAGCAGCTTGTTCGGGACGGAAGAGAGAAACTATGGCTACACCTTC.

The chain uses TRBV6-6 and TRBJ1-1, with D hard to call. V was cut by 8 bases and J by 2 bases, with 12 bases left in between. The germline CDR1 and CDR2 sequences are MNHNY and SVGAGI (reference sequence). The CDR3 has 13 amino acids. CDR3 sequence reads: CASREGFNTEAFF. In DNA form, the CDR3 reads TGTGCCAGCCGTGAAGGGTTCAACACTGAAGCTTTCTTT.

As for this clonotype: Germline and junction disagree at one end, which may indicate a read error. V and J are TRBV20-1 and TRBJ1-4; tentative D call: TRBD1 (5 bases). Germline V gives CDR1 DFQATT, CDR2 SNEGSKA (reference sequence). The CDR3 is 12 amino acids. This CDR3 is CSVSGDDEELFF. Here the CDR3 DNA reads TGCAGCGTCTCGGGGGATGATGAAGAACTGTTTTTT.

The rearrangement links TRBV7-9 to TRBJ2-1; 9 nucleotides line up with TRBD1. With V trimmed by 2 bases and J by 9 bases, 5 bases remained unmatched. This CDR3 has 14 amino acids. The germline gives CDR1 SEHNR, CDR2 FQNEAQ (reference sequence). In nucleotides, the CDR3 is TGTGCCAGCAGCTTATACAGGACAGGGGTTGAGCAGTTCTTC. As protein: CASSLYRTGVEQFF.

To note about this clonotype: No conserved phenylalanine or tryptophan is present at the end of the CDR3, so a read error is the likely explanation. No DNA is shown, since the ends of the CDR3 on it are uncertain; the CDR3 is the one TCRdb lists. The V gene is TRBV7-9, the J gene TRBJ2-3; the D call of TRBD1 is as the table states it, not checked on the DNA. Germline V gene lookup returns CDR1 SEHNR and CDR2 FQNEAQ (reference sequence). From its first to its last residue, the CDR3 has 13 amino acids. The CDR3 spells CASSHRGGNEDTE.

This chain joins TRBV7-6 and TRBJ2-7; TRBD1 aligns across 9 bases. The CDR3 length is 15 residues. Trimming took 4 bases from V and 6 from J; bases not matched to a gene: 10. CDR1 is SGHVS, CDR2 FNYEAQ, per germline. CDR3 sequence (DNA): TGTGCCAGCAGCTCGCCGGGACAGGGCACCCGCGAGCAGTACTTC. It translates to CASSSPGQGTREQYF.

The chain couples TRBV2 to TRBJ2-2, with 8 bases identical to TRBD1. V lost 4 bases to trimming and J lost 11 bases; unmatched junction nucleotides: 12. The CDR3 covers 15 residues. Germline V CDR1 and CDR2: SNHLY, FYNNEI. The CDR3 protein is CASSAQSTGVGELFF. The CDR3 DNA is TGTGCCAGCAGTGCGCAATCGACAGGGGTCGGCGAGCTGTTTTTT.